These 10 T cell receptor beta chains were sequenced from one sample in a study of blood T cells in healthy people across ages. Together with a sample-barcoded 5' primer, a J-beta primer mix was included in a second PCR lasting about 7 to 11 cycles. MiXCR was run by TCRdb on the 5' RACE reads, yielding one entry per CDR3 protein. The data contain over a million distinct CDR3 sequences, approximately 43% of them singletons. Sequences were obtained from blood. The receptors derive from a woman between 18 and 29 years old in good health.

This clonotype was found a few times. The chain uses TRBV2 and TRBJ1-6; D is uncertain. The germline V and J ends were trimmed by 6 bases and 10 bases, with 13 bases remaining between them. Per germline, CDR1 SNHLY and CDR2 FYNNEI. The CDR3 totals 13 residues. The CDR3 loop is CASRRTENSPLHF. The CDR3 DNA reads as TGTGCCAGCAGGCGAACTGAAAACTCACCCCTCCACTTT. The full variable domain, its missing parts supplied by reference TRBV2 and TRBJ1-6, is EPEVTQTPSHQVTQMGQEVILRCVPISNHLYFYWYRQILGQKVEFLVSFYNNEISEKSEIFDDQFSVERPDGSNFTLKIRSTKLEDSAMYFCASRRTENSPLHFGNGTRLTVT.

Here the CDR3 DNA reads TGTGCCACCAGCAGAGGGAACTACAATGAGCAGTACTTC. It specifies CATSRGNYNEQYF. This sequence joins TRBV15 and TRBJ2-7; D is unresolved. Germline assignment: CDR1 LNHNV and CDR2 YYDKDF (reference sequence). Trimming stripped 1 base from V and 7 bases from J, with 11 bases between. The CDR3 spans 13 residues.

This clonotype turned up a few times. The CDR3 sequence is CASSASRWGETDTQYF. CDR3 DNA sequence: TGTGCCAGCAGCGCATCCCGCTGGGGCGAAACAGATACGCAGTATTTT. The rearrangement uses TRBV7-2 and TRBJ2-3; D is perhaps TRBD1 (5 bases). V lost 5 bases and J lost 3, with 18 bases in between. Germline V gene sequence: CDR1 SGHTA, CDR2 FQGNSA. There are 16 residues in the CDR3.

The chain employs TRBV30 and TRBJ2-1; maybe TRBD2 (5 bases). The germline V gene has CDR1 GTSNPN and CDR2 SVGIG (reference sequence). The CDR3 runs 14 residues. Trimming shortened V by 0 bases and J by 8 bases, and 14 bases separated the two germline ends. The CDR3: CAWSVTRDWDEQFF. CDR3 DNA sequence: TGTGCCTGGAGTGTTACGAGGGATTGGGATGAGCAGTTCTTC. Combining the CDR3 with reference TRBV30 and TRBJ2-1 gives the whole variable domain SQTIHQWPATLVQPVGSPLSLECTVEGTSNPNLYWYRQAAGRGLQLLFYSVGIGQISSEVPQNLSASRPQDRQFILSSKKLLLSDSGFYLCAWSVTRDWDEQFFGPGTRLTVL.

This clonotype was seen a single time. This sequence joins TRBV5-4 and TRBJ2-3; 8 bases are a match to TRBD2. The CDR3 totals 13 residues. Trimming took 6 bases from V and 5 from J; bases not matched to a gene: 5. Looked up from germline, CDR1 is SGHNT and CDR2 is YYREEE (reference sequence). Here the CDR3 reads CASKRSGGDTQYF. CDR3 bases: TGTGCCAGCAAACGAAGCGGGGGAGATACGCAGTATTTT.

This clonotype was seen a few times. V usage is TRBV6-1 and J usage is TRBJ2-6; a possible D gene is TRBD1 (5 bases). V was clipped by 7 bases and J by 1 base, with 23 bases between them. The CDR3 has 19 amino acids. Germline CDR1 MNHNS, CDR2 SASEGT. The CDR3 DNA sequence: TGTGCCAGCATCGTCGGTCAGGGATACGAGGCTTCTGGGGCCAACGTCCTGACTTTC. Its translation: CASIVGQGYEASGANVLTF.

There are a few counts of this clonotype. The chain carries TRBV9 and TRBJ2-5, with 9 bases that match TRBD2. Trimming at V came to 0 bases and at J to 6 bases, leaving 6 bases not matched to a gene. The CDR3 length is 15 residues. CDR1 is SGDLS and CDR2 is YYNGEE in the germline V gene. The CDR3 here is CASSVGSSGMKTQYF. DNA for the CDR3: TGTGCCAGCAGCGTAGGGTCTAGCGGGATGAAGACCCAGTACTTC.

This sequence joins TRBV28 and TRBJ2-3; 12 bases are a match to TRBD2. CDR1 is MDHEN and CDR2 is SYDVKM in the germline V gene. The CDR3 runs to 17 residues. The V gene end was trimmed by 5 bases and the J gene end by 3 bases; junction bases not matched to a gene: 9. CDR3 bases: TGTGCCAGCAGTATCCTACTAGCGGGAGGTTTAACAGATACGCAGTATTTT. This sequence encodes CASSILLAGGLTDTQYF.

This clonotype was picked up a small number of times. This chain joins TRBV7-2 and TRBJ2-1, with a weak D call TRBD1 (5 bases). With 5 bases removed from V and 1 base from J, the gap between germline ends came to 15 bases. Looked up from germline, CDR1 is SGHTA and CDR2 is FQGNSA. The CDR3 spans 16 residues. CDR3 loop: CASSRQSIRSYNEQFF. CDR3 DNA: TGTGCCAGCAGCCGACAGTCCATAAGGTCCTACAATGAGCAGTTCTTC.

The CDR3 region has the DNA TGTGCCAGCAGCATAGCGGACTCCTACAATGAGCAGTACTTC. It encodes CASSIADSYNEQYF. The V call is TRBV5-4, the J call TRBJ2-7, with a tentative D call TRBD2 (6 bases). Germline CDR1 is SGHNT and CDR2 is YYREEE (reference sequence). The CDR3 totals 14 residues. The germline V and J ends were trimmed by 4 bases and 7 bases, with 18 bases remaining between them.